This T cell receptor (beta chain) was identified in a study of blood T cell repertoires in COVID-19. The wider study: The United States, Italy and Spain were the sources of the acute and convalescent COVID-19 samples. T cells, B-cell-depleted T cells, or PBMCs supplied cDNA or gDNA.

Participants were placed into cohorts based on the clinical history they reported. The germline V gene has CDR1 SGHTA and CDR2 FQGTGA. V shed 3 bases and J shed 0 bases, with 13 bases lying between them. The CDR3 loop spans 16 amino acids. Clones were sequenced by immunoSEQ multiplex PCR, and TCRdb holds only the in-frame ones, with some missing. The data hold under 150,000 clones, with approximately 90% observed a single time. The sequence was collected from a woman in her 30s with acute COVID-19. The sample taken for sequencing was PBMCs or T cells enriched from blood (not recorded which). V usage is TRBV7-3 and J usage is TRBJ2-3, with a weak D call TRBD2 (7 bases). The CDR3 DNA reads TGTGCCAGCAGCTTGGGGGCTAGCGGAAGCACAGATACGCAGTATTTT. Translating gives CASSLGASGSTDTQYF.